This entry lists 3 T cell receptor beta chains sequenced from one sample in a study of shared clonotypes between healthy human individuals. Sequencing used immunoSEQ multiplex PCR; TCRdb keeps in-frame clones, though not all of them. The table lists over 400,000 clones, roughly 80% of them singletons. The material sequenced was PBMCs. These receptors were collected from a woman aged 40 to 49 in good health. Some clones in this sample may be carry-over from other donors' samples.

The chain carries TRBV11-2 and TRBJ2-7; D possibly corresponds to TRBD1 (6 bases). The CDR3 runs to 17 residues. Germline V gene lookup returns CDR1 SGHAT and CDR2 FQNNGV. Trimming took 5 bases from V and 2 from J, leaving 22 bases between them. The CDR3 sequence: CASSLTPDRYLTYEQYF. The CDR3 DNA reads TGTGCCAGCAGCCTCACCCCCGACAGGTATTTAACCTACGAGCAGTACTTC.

J is TRBJ2-5 and V is TRBV20-1; D may be TRBD2 (6 bases). This CDR3 has 11 residues. Germline CDR1 is DFQATT and CDR2 is SNEGSKA (reference sequence). V lost 7 bases and J 5 bases, leaving 11 bases between the germline ends. The DNA of the CDR3 is TGCAGTGAGACTAGGGCGGAGACCCAGTACTTC. The encoded protein is CSETRAETQYF.

The CDR3 sequence: CASISGVAGGSWSYNEQFF. In DNA, the CDR3 is TGCGCCAGCATCTCCGGGGTAGCGGGAGGTAGTTGGTCCTACAATGAGCAGTTCTTC. V usage is TRBV10-2 and J usage is TRBJ2-1; 10 bases line up with TRBD2. Looked up from germline, CDR1 is WSHSY and CDR2 is SAAADI. J gave up 1 base and V 7 bases, and 16 bases lay outside the gene matches. The CDR3 is 19 residues long.